Shown below are 28 T cell receptor beta chains from a single sample sequenced in a study of tumor and adjacent non-tumor tissue in lung cancer. No cell sorting was done before RNA was extracted from the tissue. Distant lung tissue was collected more than 3 cm away from the tumor edge. TCRbeta libraries were built with three rounds of nested PCR, modified from ARM-PCR. TCRdb recomputed calls from the multiplex PCR reads with MiXCR, one row per CDR3 protein. The repertoire has about 110,000 distinct CDR3 sequences, 62% of them found once; the top ten carry around 17%. Sequencing was carried out using distant non-tumor lung tissue. These receptor sequences come from a man in his 60s with non-small cell lung cancer.

This clonotype is a singleton in its sample. With a much larger clone just one base away, this may be a read error. The V call is TRBV20-1, the J call TRBJ2-2, with D perhaps TRBD1 or TRBD2 (5 bases each). Germline CDR1 is DFQATT and CDR2 is SNEGSKA (reference sequence). The CDR3 is 14 residues long. The CDR3, as DNA: TGCGATGCCACCGGGACCAGGAACACCGGGGAGCTGTTTTTT. Protein: CDATGTRNTGELFF.

This clonotype was recorded many times. The chain has TRBV6-1 and TRBJ2-5; the D gene is possibly TRBD2 (6 bases). CDR3 length: 16 residues. Germline-derived CDR1 and CDR2 are MNHNS and SASEGT. V was trimmed by 11 bases and J by 4 bases, leaving 26 bases between them. The CDR3 region is CAASFGGVGVLETQYF. The CDR3 DNA is TGTGCCGCTAGTTTCGGGGGAGTTGGGGTTTTAGAGACCCAGTACTTC.

The chain joins TRBV9 to TRBJ2-7; 10 bases match TRBD2. In germline, CDR1 is SGDLS, CDR2 YYNGEE. The CDR3 sequence is 14 residues long. Trimming took 3 bases from V and 7 from J; bases not matched to a gene: 7. This CDR3 reads CASSASGGPSEQYF. In DNA form, the CDR3 reads TGTGCCAGCAGCGCTAGCGGGGGACCCTCGGAGCAGTACTTC.

This clonotype was counted only a few times. This may arise from a read error, as a much more abundant clone is one base away. This rearrangement joins TRBV6-1 to TRBJ1-5; D uncertain. The V gene's germline CDR1 is MNHNS and CDR2 SASEGT. This CDR3 is built from 14 residues. Trimming removed 5 bases at V and 2 bases at J, with 10 bases between. CDR3 sequence (DNA): TGTGCCAGCAGTCAACGGGCTGGCAATCAGCCCCAGCATTTT. It specifies CASSQRAGNQPQHF.

In this sample, this clonotype turned up many times. At one boundary the junction diverges from the germline segment, which might be a read error. This chain uses TRBV20-1 with TRBJ2-1, with unresolved D. Germline V lookup: CDR1 DFQATT, CDR2 SNEGSKA (reference sequence). CDR3 length: 13 amino acids. CDR3 bases: TGCAGTGCTAGAGTCCCCTCCCACAATGAGCAGTTCTTC. Translating gives CSARVPSHNEQFF.

As concerns this clonotype: The junction shows a germline mismatch at one end, possibly a read error. The V gene is TRBV11-2, the J gene TRBJ2-7; unclear D gene. Germline V gives CDR1 SGHAT, CDR2 FQNNGV. The CDR3 consists of 14 residues. The CDR3 loop is CTSNAGTRTYEQYF. In DNA, the CDR3 is TGTACCAGCAACGCTGGTACTCGCACTTACGAGCAGTACTTC.

As concerns this clonotype: The junction differs from germline at one of its ends, possibly a read error. This chain links TRBV6-5 with TRBJ2-6; 10 bases match TRBD1. This CDR3 has 19 residues. In germline, CDR1 is MNHEY, CDR2 SVGAGI. CDR3 region: CASSHYDRGPTSGANVLTF. CDR3 nucleotides: TGTGCCAGCAGTCATTACGACAGGGGGCCGACCTCTGGGGCCAACGTCCTGACCTTC.

As DNA, the CDR3 is TGTGCCAGCACTAGGCAGGGGGTTGGGACCGGGGAGCTGTTTTTT. Its protein is CASTRQGVGTGELFF. The rearrangement links TRBV12-3 or TRBV12-4 to TRBJ2-2; 7 bases line up with TRBD1. V was pared by 7 bases and J by 5 bases, with 10 bases of the junction left unmatched. The length of the CDR3 is 15 residues.

V gene TRBV29-1 combines with J gene TRBJ2-1, with D possibly matching TRBD1 (6 bases). V dropped 6 bases and J dropped 3 bases, with 21 bases sitting between them. This CDR3 comprises 16 residues. Germline V gene data show CDR1 as SQVTM and CDR2 as ANQGSEA. The CDR3 reads CSVQRQTLRGYNEQFF. The CDR3 bases are TGCAGCGTCCAGAGACAGACCCTCAGGGGCTACAATGAGCAGTTCTTC.

Details on this clonotype: A single base separates this from a much larger clone, so it may be a read error. This chain uses TRBV14 with TRBJ1-2, with D possibly TRBD1 on 5 matching bases. This CDR3 is 20 amino acids long. The germline V gene has CDR1 SGHDN and CDR2 FVKESK. CDR3: CASCQDLGPGVGDSRGGYTF. The CDR3 DNA sequence: TGTGCCAGCTGCCAAGATCTCGGGCCCGGGGTAGGGGATTCAAGAGGGGGCTACACCTTC.

The V call is TRBV15, the J call TRBJ1-2; D possibly corresponds to TRBD1 (5 bases). The V gene's germline CDR1 is LNHNV and CDR2 YYDKDF (reference sequence). The V and J ends lost 0 bases and 2 bases respectively, with 13 bases between them. CDR3 length: 16 amino acids. CDR3 sequence (DNA): TGTGCCACCAGCAGAGATATTGAGACAGCAAACTATGGCTACACCTTC. Amino acid sequence: CATSRDIETANYGYTF.

Concerning this clonotype: Germline is not matched at one junction end, which may reflect a read error. The chain combines TRBV5-5 with TRBJ2-3, with no clear D. CDR1 and CDR2 (germline): SGHKS, YYEKEE (reference sequence). This CDR3 has 12 amino acids. The CDR3, as DNA: TGTGTCAGCAGCTTTGGGGTCGATACGCAGTATTTT. Protein: CVSSFGVDTQYF.

As regards this clonotype: No conserved phenylalanine or tryptophan is present at the end of the CDR3, so a read error is the likely explanation. CDR3 DNA: TGTGCCAGTAGTTTATCGGCGGGCGAGGCTGAAGCTTTCCTT. This gives the protein CASSLSAGEAEAFL. J is TRBJ1-1 and V is TRBV11-1; D remains ambiguous. The V and J ends lost 9 bases and 6 bases respectively, with 20 bases between them. The germline gives CDR1 SGHAT, CDR2 FQDESV (reference sequence). There are 14 residues in the CDR3.

This clonotype was found a few times. One junction end disagrees with the germline gene, perhaps due to a read error. The chain links TRBV11-2 to TRBJ2-5, with D possibly being TRBD1 or TRBD2 (5 bases each). Germline CDR1 is SGHAT and CDR2 is FQNNGV. CDR3 size: 17 residues. CDR3 amino acids: CASSLEPGMGVEETQYF. CDR3 nucleotides: TGTGCCAGCAGCTTAGAGCCGGGTATGGGGGTAGAAGAGACCCAGTATTTC.

Points on this clonotype: Relative to the germline gene, one junction end is altered; a read error may explain this. V and J are TRBV11-1 and TRBJ2-7; 10 nucleotides agree with TRBD1. Germline-derived CDR1 and CDR2 are SGHAT and FQDESV (reference sequence). CDR3 length: 15 residues. CDR3 DNA sequence: TGTGCCAACAGCACTGCGGGACAGGGGCGTTACGAGCACTACTTC. It yields the protein CANSTAGQGRYEHYF. The full variable domain, completed using reference TRBV11-1 and TRBJ2-7, is EAEVAQSPRYKITEKSQAVAFWCDPISGHATLYWYRQILGQGPELLVQFQDESVVDDSQLPKDRFSAERLKGVDSTLKIQPAELGDSAMYLCANSTAGQGRYEHYFGPGTRLTVT.

Of note for this clonotype: The CDR3 carries no conserved terminal phenylalanine or tryptophan, so it likely arises from a read error. It is unclear where the CDR3 begins or ends on the DNA, so no DNA is shown, and the CDR3 is as TCRdb lists it. The chain combines TRBV11-3 with TRBJ2-2; the D call in the table, TRBD2, was not verified against the DNA. Both ends counted, the CDR3 spans 16 residues. Germline lookup yields CDR1 SGHNT and CDR2 YENEEA. Here the CDR3 reads CAGRPSGRVNTGELLL.

This clonotype appeared once. This chain joins TRBV19 and TRBJ2-2; TRBD1 agrees at 7 bases. Germline V gives CDR1 LNHDA, CDR2 SQIVND (reference sequence). V was pared by 5 bases and J by 6 bases, with 6 bases of the junction left unmatched. This CDR3 comprises 14 residues. CDR3 region: CASSSGQMAGELFF. The DNA for the CDR3 is TGTGCCAGTAGTTCGGGACAGATGGCCGGGGAGCTGTTTTTT.

Remarks on this clonotype: Mismatch with germline at one junction end may stem from a read error. The chain employs TRBV5-6 and TRBJ2-7; TRBD1 aligns across 7 bases. Germline CDR1 and CDR2: SGHDT and YYEEEE. This CDR3 comprises 16 residues. CDR3 nucleotides: TGTGCCAGCAGCGTCAGACAGGGCCTTGAGTGCTACGAGCAATACTTC. Amino acid sequence: CASSVRQGLECYEQYF. Full variable domain (outside the CDR3, taken from reference TRBV5-6 and TRBJ2-7): DAGVTQSPTHLIKTRGQQVTLRCSPKSGHDTVSWYQQALGQGPQFIFQYYEEEERQRGNFPDRFSGHQFPNYSSELNVNALLLGDSALYLCASSVRQGLECYEQYFGPGTRLTVT.

V gene TRBV29-1 combines with J gene TRBJ2-5; no clear D gene. V lost 1 base to trimming and J lost 2 bases, with 5 bases between them. Germline loops: CDR1 SQVTM, CDR2 ANQGSEA. This CDR3 is 12 amino acids long. CDR3 residues: CSVEVRQETQYF. As DNA, the CDR3 is TGCAGCGTTGAAGTCCGGCAAGAGACCCAGTACTTC.

This clonotype was recorded a few times. The rearrangement joins TRBV11-2 to TRBJ2-7; possibly TRBD1 for D (6 bases). The CDR3 runs 15 residues. The V gene's germline CDR1 is SGHAT and CDR2 FQNNGV. V lost 5 bases and J 5 bases, leaving 19 bases between the germline ends. The CDR3 reads CASSVTPTGNHEQYF. CDR3 nucleotide sequence: TGTGCCAGCAGCGTAACCCCGACAGGCAACCACGAGCAGTACTTC.

This clonotype has a handful of counts. The chain employs TRBV28 and TRBJ1-2, with 7 bases aligning to TRBD1. This CDR3 spans 14 amino acids. V shed 2 bases, J shed 4 bases, and the junction held 4 bases outside the gene matches. CDR1 is MDHEN and CDR2 is SYDVKM in the germline V gene. The CDR3 nucleotides are TGTGCCAGCAGTTTAAGGACAGGATCCTATGGCTACACCTTC. Translating it yields CASSLRTGSYGYTF.

Note on this clonotype: At one end the junction does not follow the germline gene, possibly because of a read error. This chain uses TRBV5-6 with TRBJ2-3; TRBD1 agrees at 10 bases. This CDR3 contains 16 residues. The germline V gene has CDR1 SGHDT and CDR2 YYEEEE. The CDR3 protein is CANSPGTGDRGDTQYF. The CDR3 bases are TGTGCCAACAGCCCCGGGACAGGGGACCGCGGAGATACGCAGTATTTT.

A word on this clonotype: One end of the junction fails to match germline, which may point to a read error. The chain is built from TRBV28 and TRBJ2-1, with TRBD2 matching 9 bases. The CDR3 has 16 residues. The germline CDR1 and CDR2 sequences are MDHEN and SYDVKM. The CDR3: CASSALRREGPVEQFF. The CDR3 nucleotides are TGTGCTAGCAGTGCCCTCAGGCGGGAGGGCCCAGTGGAGCAGTTCTTC.

This clonotype was observed at least ten times. The conserved final phenylalanine or tryptophan is absent from the CDR3, which likely points to a read error. The chain joins TRBV14 to TRBJ1-5; D is ambiguous. V was pared by 1 base and J by 6 bases, with 4 bases between. From germline, CDR1 is SGHDN and CDR2 FVKESK. The CDR3 has 12 residues. The CDR3 reads CASSQGFQPQHL. CDR3 nucleotide sequence: TGTGCCAGCAGCCAAGGGTTTCAGCCCCAGCATCTT.

Concerning this clonotype: A much more abundant neighbour one base away suggests this may be a read error. The chain employs TRBV12-3 or TRBV12-4 and TRBJ1-1; 7 bases align to TRBD1. The CDR3 length is 13 residues. CDR3 sequence: CASSSGRGAEALF. The CDR3, as DNA: TGTGCCAGCAGTTCGGGCAGGGGGGCTGAAGCTCTCTTT.

In the case of this clonotype: Relative to the germline gene, one junction end is altered; a read error may explain this. The rearrangement joins TRBV5-4 to TRBJ1-6, with D uncertain. This CDR3 has 15 residues. CDR1 and CDR2 from the germline V gene are SGHNT and YYREEE (reference sequence). CDR3 DNA: TGTGCCAACAGCTTGGACCGTACTAATAATTCACCCATCCACTTT. Translated, it gives CANSLDRTNNSPIHF.

Regarding this clonotype: The junction and the germline gene differ at one end; a read error may be behind it. This chain joins TRBV6-5 and TRBJ1-5; 9 bases fit TRBD1. The germline gives CDR1 MNHEY, CDR2 SVGAGI. CDR3 length: 15 residues. The CDR3 sequence: CGSRRDRDTNQPQHF. The CDR3 region has the DNA TGTGGCAGCAGAAGGGACAGGGACACTAATCAGCCCCAGCATTTT.

This clonotype appeared many times. The chain employs TRBV6-5 and TRBJ1-2; D unclear. Germline V CDR1 and CDR2: MNHEY, SVGAGI. The CDR3 length is 14 residues. Between the trimmed V and J ends, which lost 6 bases and 0 bases, there was a span of 11 bases. CDR3 residues: CASSNAGTNYGYTF. As DNA, the CDR3 is TGTGCCAGCAGCAACGCGGGGACTAACTATGGCTACACCTTC.